A selection of T cell receptor beta chains follows, all from one sample in a study of blood T cells in healthy people across ages. Using its own MiXCR run on the 5' RACE reads, TCRdb lists one record per CDR3 protein. This table holds over a million distinct CDR3 sequences, almost 60% found once. Sequences were obtained from blood. The receptors stem from a man aged 18 to 30 in good health. Both conserved end residues are part of each CDR3. D genes are given only for firm matches. Clone size is shown for a subset of rows, as once, few, many or a class of expanded clone.

DNA: TGTGCCAGCAGCGACAGAAGCATTGAGCACACTGAAGCTTTCTTT; CDR3: CASSDRSIEHTEAFF; size: .; J: TRBJ1-1; V: TRBV7-9; D: .
DNA: TGTGCCAGCAGTTACTACCCACAGGGGTATTTTGGTGAGACCCAGTACTTC; CDR3: CASSYYPQGYFGETQYF; size: once; J: TRBJ2-5; V: TRBV6-2/TRBV6-3; D: TRBD1
DNA: TGTGCCAGCAGCCAACTGGGCTTCACTGAAGCTTTCTTT; CDR3: CASSQLGFTEAFF; size: .; J: TRBJ1-1; V: TRBV14; D: .
DNA: TGTGCCAGCACCGTCTTCGGAGGGGATGGAGCTTTCTTT; CDR3: CASTVFGGDGAFF; size: .; J: TRBJ1-1; V: TRBV28; D: .
DNA: TGTGCCAGCAGGATGGAGGGGGCGCTCACTGAAGCTTTCTTT; CDR3: CASRMEGALTEAFF; size: .; J: TRBJ1-1; V: TRBV6-1; D: TRBD1
DNA: TGTGCCAGCAGCTCACATGGGACAGGGCATCAGCCCCAGCATTTT; CDR3: CASSSHGTGHQPQHF; size: .; J: TRBJ1-5; V: TRBV7-9; D: TRBD1
DNA: TGCAGCGTTGAAGATCTTGGATCCGATGAAGCTTTCTTT; CDR3: CSVEDLGSDEAFF; size: .; J: TRBJ1-1; V: TRBV29-1; D: .
DNA: TGTGCCAGCAGCTTAGGGGTACTAGCGGGAGCCGAGCAGTACTTC; CDR3: CASSLGVLAGAEQYF; size: .; J: TRBJ2-7; V: TRBV7-2; D: TRBD2
DNA: TGCAGTGCCCTCACCGGGACTACGAGCTCTGGAAACACCATATATTTT; CDR3: CSALTGTTSSGNTIYF; size: .; J: TRBJ1-3; V: TRBV20-1; D: .
DNA: TGTGCCAGCAGCACAAACGGGGGGGACACAGATACGCAGTATTTT; CDR3: CASSTNGGDTDTQYF; size: .; J: TRBJ2-3; V: TRBV13; D: TRBD2
DNA: TGTGCCAGCAGCTCCTGGGACAGGGGGAGTTATGGCTACACCTTC; CDR3: CASSSWDRGSYGYTF; size: many; J: TRBJ1-2; V: TRBV7-2; D: TRBD1
DNA: TGTGCCAGCAGCTTAGGTGGACAGGGTAAAGAGACCCAGTACTTC; CDR3: CASSLGGQGKETQYF; size: .; J: TRBJ2-5; V: TRBV7-6; D: TRBD1
DNA: TGTGCCAGCAGTTTTCCCCAGGGCATTCAGTACTTC; CDR3: CASSFPQGIQYF; size: .; J: TRBJ2-4; V: TRBV12-3/TRBV12-4; D: .
DNA: TGTGCCAGCAGCTTAGAGCCAGGGCGGGAAAACATTCAGTACTTC; CDR3: CASSLEPGRENIQYF; size: few; J: TRBJ2-4; V: TRBV7-9; D: .
DNA: TGTGCCAGCAGCCAAGATCAACCGGGGACTACCTACGAGCAGTACTTC; CDR3: CASSQDQPGTTYEQYF; size: .; J: TRBJ2-7; V: TRBV4-2; D: TRBD2
DNA: TGTGCCACCAGCTTCCTTCCTAGCGGGGATACAGATACGCAGTATTTT; CDR3: CATSFLPSGDTDTQYF; size: many; J: TRBJ2-3; V: TRBV15; D: TRBD2
DNA: TGTGCCACCCGATGGGCCCTGAATGAGCAGTTCTTC; CDR3: CATRWALNEQFF; size: few; J: TRBJ2-1; V: TRBV6-6; D: .
DNA: TGTGCCAGCAGCCGGTCAGGGGGGGATTCACCCCTCCACTTT; CDR3: CASSRSGGDSPLHF; size: .; J: TRBJ1-6; V: TRBV3-1; D: TRBD1
DNA: TGTGCCAGCAGTTTAGGGTTTTTGATTGATCGGTCACCCCTCCACTTT; CDR3: CASSLGFLIDRSPLHF; size: .; J: TRBJ1-6; V: TRBV2; D: .
DNA: TGCAGTGCTAGAGATCCGGGAACAGGGCCCCAGCATTTT; CDR3: CSARDPGTGPQHF; size: .; J: TRBJ1-5; V: TRBV20-1; D: .
DNA: TGCAGTGCTCGAAACGATCCGGGACTAGGGTTAGAAGAGCAGTACTTC; CDR3: CSARNDPGLGLEEQYF; size: .; J: TRBJ2-7; V: TRBV20-1; D: TRBD2
DNA: TGTGCCAGCAGTGAATGGGGGGCTCGACAGCCCCAGCATTTT; CDR3: CASSEWGARQPQHF; size: .; J: TRBJ1-5; V: TRBV25-1; D: .
DNA: TGTGCCAGCAGCTCAGGTCCGGGGGGGGCCTTGAACACTGAAGCTTTCTTT; CDR3: CASSSGPGGALNTEAFF; size: .; J: TRBJ1-1; V: TRBV7-2; D: .
DNA: TGTGCCAGCAGCTTAGAGACGGGACACCGAACCTACAATGAGCAGTTCTTC; CDR3: CASSLETGHRTYNEQFF; size: few; J: TRBJ2-1; V: TRBV7-9; D: .
DNA: TGCGCCAGCAGCGATGATGGGTTGGGACGGATTTATTCACCCCTCCACTTT; CDR3: CASSDDGLGRIYSPLHF; size: .; J: TRBJ1-6; V: TRBV5-1; D: .
DNA: TGCAGCGTTGGGGAGCGGGAGGGCGGCACAGATACGCAGTATTTT; CDR3: CSVGEREGGTDTQYF; size: few; J: TRBJ2-3; V: TRBV29-1; D: TRBD2
DNA: TGTGCCAGCAGTTCACCCGTAGGGGGCACAGATACGCAGTATTTT; CDR3: CASSSPVGGTDTQYF; size: few; J: TRBJ2-3; V: TRBV12-3/TRBV12-4; D: .
DNA: TGCAGCGTTGTTGGGTTAAGGGAGACAGATACGCAGTATTTT; CDR3: CSVVGLRETDTQYF; size: .; J: TRBJ2-3; V: TRBV29-1; D: .
DNA: TGTGCCAGCTCACCCCGGGAGTACACTGAAGCTTTCTTT; CDR3: CASSPREYTEAFF; size: .; J: TRBJ1-1; V: TRBV18; D: .
DNA: TGTGCCAGCAGCCCCCTCTTAGGACGGCAGAGCACTGAAGCTTTCTTT; CDR3: CASSPLLGRQSTEAFF; size: .; J: TRBJ1-1; V: TRBV5-6; D: .
DNA: TGCAGTGCTACCCGACTAGCGGGGGAAAATCCCAATGAGCAGTTCTTC; CDR3: CSATRLAGENPNEQFF; size: .; J: TRBJ2-1; V: TRBV20-1; D: TRBD2
DNA: TGCGCCAGCAGCCAAGAGGCGGCTCCCAATTACGAGCAGTACTTC; CDR3: CASSQEAAPNYEQYF; size: .; J: TRBJ2-7; V: TRBV4-3; D: .
DNA: TGTGCCAGCAGCCCGTCCGGGAGCTCACGCACAGATACGCAGTATTTT; CDR3: CASSPSGSSRTDTQYF; size: once; J: TRBJ2-3; V: TRBV7-2; D: .
DNA: TGTGCCAGCAGCCTGTTGGCGGGACAGGGGTCGTACGAGCAGTACTTC; CDR3: CASSLLAGQGSYEQYF; size: few; J: TRBJ2-7; V: TRBV2; D: TRBD1
DNA: TGCGCCAGCAGCCAAGATCTCGCAGGGTATATCGAGCAGTACTTC; CDR3: CASSQDLAGYIEQYF; size: .; J: TRBJ2-7; V: TRBV4-1; D: .
DNA: TGTGCCAGCAGCCAAGGGCCCCAGCGAGCAAACATTCAGTACTTC; CDR3: CASSQGPQRANIQYF; size: .; J: TRBJ2-4; V: TRBV14; D: .
DNA: TGTGCCAGCAGTTCCTTCGACAGGGGGCTGGAAGAGACCCAGTACTTC; CDR3: CASSSFDRGLEETQYF; size: few; J: TRBJ2-5; V: TRBV27; D: TRBD1
DNA: TGCGCCAGCAGCCAAGTGCGATATAACACTGAAGCTTTCTTT; CDR3: CASSQVRYNTEAFF; size: few; J: TRBJ1-1; V: TRBV4-1; D: .
DNA: TGTGCCAGCTCTATTGTTGCGGGTCTTAAGGAAGATACGCAGTATTTT; CDR3: CASSIVAGLKEDTQYF; size: .; J: TRBJ2-3; V: TRBV27; D: .
DNA: TGTGCCAGCAGCTTGAACAGGGGCGAGGGTTCAGTCGGCGAGCAGTTCTTC; CDR3: CASSLNRGEGSVGEQFF; size: .; J: TRBJ2-1; V: TRBV7-9; D: TRBD1
DNA: TGTGCCAGCAGCCTAGAGGGACTTAGGAATGAGCAGTTCTTC; CDR3: CASSLEGLRNEQFF; size: .; J: TRBJ2-1; V: TRBV11-2; D: .
DNA: TGCAGTGCTAGAGATCCTAGCGGGGGGTACCAAGAGACCCAGTACTTC; CDR3: CSARDPSGGYQETQYF; size: .; J: TRBJ2-5; V: TRBV20-1; D: TRBD2
DNA: TGTGCCAGCAGTGGGGAACCGGGACAGCATTCCTACACCTTC; CDR3: CASSGEPGQHSYTF; size: .; J: TRBJ1-2; V: TRBV6-1; D: TRBD1
DNA: TGTGCCAGCAGTGAAGGCGTAGCGGGAGGGCCTGAGCAGTTCTTC; CDR3: CASSEGVAGGPEQFF; size: .; J: TRBJ2-1; V: TRBV2; D: TRBD2
DNA: TGTGCCAGCAGCTCCCGGACTAGCGGGGCGACCGATGAGCAGTTCTTC; CDR3: CASSSRTSGATDEQFF; size: .; J: TRBJ2-1; V: TRBV13; D: TRBD2
DNA: TGTGCCAGCAGTTCTACCCCTAGCGGGAGTAACACCGGGGAGCTGTTTTTT; CDR3: CASSSTPSGSNTGELFF; size: few; J: TRBJ2-2; V: TRBV27; D: TRBD2
DNA: TGTGCCAGCAGTGCTTCGGGGGCGAAAAATTCACCCCTCCACTTT; CDR3: CASSASGAKNSPLHF; size: .; J: TRBJ1-6; V: TRBV25-1; D: .
DNA: TGCGCCAGCAGCCAAACCGGGGGCAGTGGCACTGAAGCTTTCTTT; CDR3: CASSQTGGSGTEAFF; size: .; J: TRBJ1-1; V: TRBV4-1; D: .
DNA: TGTGCCAGCAGCTTATGTAAGGGGAGGTGCACTGAAGCTTTCTTT; CDR3: CASSLCKGRCTEAFF; size: .; J: TRBJ1-1; V: TRBV7-2; D: .
DNA: TGTGCCAGCAGAACTAGCGAGAGAGGTGAGCAGTTCTTC; CDR3: CASRTSERGEQFF; size: .; J: TRBJ2-1; V: TRBV12-3/TRBV12-4; D: TRBD2
DNA: TGCAGTGCTAGAGATAAGGCAGGAACCCACAATGAGCAGTTCTTC; CDR3: CSARDKAGTHNEQFF; size: .; J: TRBJ2-1; V: TRBV20-1; D: .
DNA: TGCGCCAGCAGCCAAGATAGGACACTCACCTATGGCTACACCTTC; CDR3: CASSQDRTLTYGYTF; size: few; J: TRBJ1-2; V: TRBV4-1; D: .
DNA: TGTGCCAGCAGGGACTCTGGGGGGGAAGAGACCCAGTACTTC; CDR3: CASRDSGGEETQYF; size: .; J: TRBJ2-5; V: TRBV25-1; D: TRBD2